Below, 10 T cell receptor beta chains from the same sample are listed, as sequenced in a study of T-cell memory formation after mild COVID-19. From the 5' RACE reads, TCRdb called clonotypes with MiXCR, one entry per CDR3 protein. This repertoire shows a few hundred thousand distinct CDR3 sequences, 9.4% found once; its top ten account for 20% to 25%. The source material was PBMCs or a T cell subset sorted from them (not recorded which). The receptors shown here come from a young man who had mild COVID-19 (a few samples of this study predate the infection). Cell type and time point are not known.

J is TRBJ1-2 and V is TRBV28; weak D call: TRBD1 (5 bases). Between the trimmed V and J ends, which lost 11 bases and 8 bases, there was a span of 18 bases. The germline V gene encodes CDR1 MDHEN and CDR2 SYDVKM. This CDR3 contains 12 residues. CDR3 in DNA: TGTGCCGCGCACGACAGTGGTAGGGGCTACACCTTC. Encoded protein: CAAHDSGRGYTF.

This clonotype was counted only a few times. V and J are TRBV7-6 and TRBJ2-7, with unresolved D. V lost 1 base, J lost 2 bases, and 12 bases lay in between. Germline V lookup: CDR1 SGHVS, CDR2 FNYEAQ. The CDR3 loop spans 15 amino acids. The CDR3 coding sequence is TGTGCCAGCAGCTTAGGAGCAGGTCGAGCCTACGAGCAGTACGTC. Amino acids: CASSLGAGRAYEQYV.

This clonotype was picked up many times. The chain recombines TRBV10-3 with TRBJ2-3; perhaps TRBD2 as D (6 bases). From germline, CDR1 is ENHRY and CDR2 SYGVKD. V dropped 0 bases and J dropped 3 bases, with 7 bases sitting between them. CDR3 length: 14 residues. CDR3 sequence: CAISESGGTDTQYF. CDR3 coding DNA: TGTGCCATCAGTGAGTCCGGGGGAACAGATACGCAGTATTTT.

This clonotype was counted only a few times. This rearrangement joins TRBV25-1 to TRBJ2-1; 7 bases match TRBD1. CDR1 MGHDK and CDR2 SYGVNS come from the germline V gene. CDR3 length: 14 amino acids. V shed 4 bases and J 2 bases; nucleotides not matched to a gene: 2. The CDR3 protein is CASSVGGTYNEQFF. CDR3 sequence (DNA): TGTGCCAGCAGTGTAGGGGGCACCTACAATGAGCAGTTCTTC.

V and J are TRBV6-2 or TRBV6-3 and TRBJ2-5, with 8 nucleotides matching TRBD2. After removal of 4 bases from V and 3 bases from J, the junction contained 4 bases not matched to a gene. The CDR3 covers 14 residues. CDR1 and CDR2 (germline): MNHEY, SVGEGT. CDR3 loop: CASSSSGGEETQYF. DNA for the CDR3: TGTGCCAGCAGTTCGTCGGGAGGGGAAGAGACCCAGTACTTC.

The gene calls are TRBV7-2 and TRBJ2-7; D possibly uses TRBD1 or TRBD2 (5 bases each). Germline V lookup: CDR1 SGHTA, CDR2 FQGNSA. With 2 bases removed from V and 6 bases from J, the gap between germline ends came to 14 bases. The CDR3 totals 14 residues. The CDR3 here is CASSLRASRGEQYV. The CDR3 DNA sequence: TGTGCCAGCAGCTTAAGGGCGTCGAGGGGCGAGCAGTACGTC.

This clonotype was seen a few times. The chain is built from TRBV7-2 and TRBJ2-3, with 9 bases identical to TRBD1. J gave up 3 bases and V 7 bases, and 5 bases lay outside the gene matches. This CDR3 spans 14 amino acids. Germline assignment: CDR1 SGHTA and CDR2 FQGNSA. CDR3 region: CASKYRGLTDTQYF. As DNA, the CDR3 is TGTGCCAGCAAATACAGGGGGCTGACAGATACGCAGTATTTT.

This clonotype was seen more than once but under ten times. This chain joins TRBV7-9 and TRBJ2-1; 9 bases line up with TRBD2. CDR3 length: 14 amino acids. Per the germline V gene, CDR1 is SEHNR and CDR2 is FQNEAQ (reference sequence). V shed 5 bases and J 5 bases; nucleotides not matched to a gene: 4. In nucleotides, the CDR3 is TGTGCCAGCAGCACGACTAGCGGACACAATGAGCAGTTCTTC. It is translated as CASSTTSGHNEQFF.

This clonotype has at least ten counts. The DNA for the CDR3 is TGTGCCAGCAGTTACTCGACGGTTGGACCAGGGAGAGCTTTCTTT. This sequence encodes CASSYSTVGPGRAFF. This sequence joins TRBV6-5 and TRBJ1-1; TRBD1 might be the D (5 bases). The CDR3 sequence is 15 residues long. Trimming removed 0 bases at V and 10 bases at J, with 18 bases between. The germline gives CDR1 MNHEY, CDR2 SVGAGI.

This clonotype was seen many times. V is TRBV5-1 and J is TRBJ2-1; TRBD2 matches 9 bases. Germline trimming cut 2 bases from V and 5 bases from J; bases unmatched to any gene: 5. CDR1 is SGHRS, CDR2 YFSETQ, per germline. The CDR3 spans 15 residues. CDR3 loop: CASSFGGGAHNEQFF. The DNA for the CDR3 is TGCGCCAGCAGCTTCGGCGGGGGGGCCCACAATGAGCAGTTCTTC.